The rows below give T cell receptor beta chains drawn from one sample of a study of blood T cell repertoires in COVID-19. Repertoires were generated with immunoSEQ multiplex PCR, while TCRdb's copy carries only in-frame clones and drops some. The sample holds tens of thousands of clones, around 89% seen once. The sequenced sample was PBMCs or T cells enriched from blood (not recorded which). Receptor source: a woman aged 35 to 49 who had recovered from COVID-19. The CDR3 runs from the conserved cysteine through the conserved F or W. The order of the fields is J gene, V gene, clone size, D gene, CDR3 DNA, CDR3 protein. A D gene is named only where the DNA matches it firmly. Clone size, where shown, is once, few, many, or a class for clones that have expanded.

J: TRBJ2-1; V: TRBV5-4; size: .; D: .; DNA: TGTGCCAGCAGCCCCAGAGGGGGAGTAGAGTTCTTC; CDR3: CASSPRGGVEFF
J: TRBJ1-2; V: TRBV7-9; size: .; D: TRBD1; DNA: TGTGCCAGCAGCTTAGCTGGACAGGGCGGTGGCTACACCTTC; CDR3: CASSLAGQGGGYTF
J: TRBJ2-3; V: TRBV11-3; size: .; D: TRBD2; DNA: TGTGCCAGCAGCCTCCGGACTAGCGGGGGAACAGATACGCAGTATTTT; CDR3: CASSLRTSGGTDTQYF
J: TRBJ1-6; V: TRBV7-2; size: .; D: .; DNA: TGTGCCAGCAGCTTGAAGGGGAATTCACCCCTCCACTTT; CDR3: CASSLKGNSPLHF
J: TRBJ2-1; V: TRBV19; size: .; D: TRBD2; DNA: TGTGCCAGTAGTATAGAAGGCGGGGGGGCCAGGCGCTCCTACAATGAGCAGTTCTTC; CDR3: CASSIEGGGARRSYNEQFF
J: TRBJ1-1; V: TRBV2; size: .; D: .; DNA: TGTGCCAGCAGTGAAGAAAATTGGCGGTTGGACAGTGAAGCTTTCTTT; CDR3: CASSEENWRLDSEAFF
J: TRBJ2-2; V: TRBV21-1; size: .; D: .; DNA: TGTGCCAGCAGCAAAGAGAGGACAGAGGCCGGGGAGCTGTTTTTT; CDR3: CASSKERTEAGELFF
J: TRBJ2-1; V: TRBV11-3; size: .; D: TRBD1; DNA: TGTGCCAGCAGCTTAGATCGAACGGACAGGGCGGTCCGCTACAATGAGCAGTTCTTC; CDR3: CASSLDRTDRAVRYNEQFF
J: TRBJ1-5; V: TRBV27; size: .; D: .; DNA: TGTGCCAGCAGTCCAAACAGGGAAGATCAGCCCCAGCATTTT; CDR3: CASSPNREDQPQHF
J: TRBJ1-1; V: TRBV18; size: .; D: .; DNA: TGTGCCAGCTCACCCGCGGGGACTAGCACTGAAGCTTTCTTT; CDR3: CASSPAGTSTEAFF
J: TRBJ2-3; V: TRBV18; size: .; D: .; DNA: TGTGCCAGCTCATTGCCCCGGGGGGCGCAGACAGATACGCAGTATTTT; CDR3: CASSLPRGAQTDTQYF
J: TRBJ2-1; V: TRBV9; size: .; D: TRBD2; DNA: TGTGCCAGCAGCGAGGACAGACTAGCGGGCAATGAGCAGTTCTTC; CDR3: CASSEDRLAGNEQFF
J: TRBJ2-7; V: TRBV3-1/TRBV3-2; size: .; D: .; DNA: TGTGCCAGCAGCCAATTGCGGGCGATTACCTACGAGCAGTACTTC; CDR3: CASSQLRAITYEQYF
J: TRBJ2-3; V: TRBV7-6; size: .; D: TRBD2; DNA: TGTGCCAGCAGCTTATCCGGGGGGGCGACAGATACGCAGTATTTT; CDR3: CASSLSGGATDTQYF
J: TRBJ2-2; V: TRBV9; size: .; D: .; DNA: TGTGCCAGCAGCGAAGCATCGACAGGAGCGAACACCGGGGAGCTGTTTTTT; CDR3: CASSEASTGANTGELFF
J: TRBJ2-2; V: TRBV6-4; size: .; D: .; DNA: TGTGCCAGCAGTGTTGGGACACAGAACACCGGGGAGCTGTTTTTT; CDR3: CASSVGTQNTGELFF
J: TRBJ1-2; V: TRBV6-5; size: .; D: TRBD1; DNA: TGTGCCAGCAGTTACGGTGGACAGGGAAGGTATGGCTACACCTTC; CDR3: CASSYGGQGRYGYTF
J: TRBJ1-2; V: TRBV11-3; size: .; D: TRBD1; DNA: TGTGCCAGCAGCTTAGAGACAGGGACAAACTATGGCTACACCTTC; CDR3: CASSLETGTNYGYTF
J: TRBJ1-2; V: TRBV9; size: once; D: .; DNA: TGTGCCAGCAGCGCGCCCGGACATCAAAACTATGGCTACACCTTC; CDR3: CASSAPGHQNYGYTF
J: TRBJ2-5; V: TRBV2; size: .; D: .; DNA: TGTGCCAGCAGTGAAGTTGTTTGGCGGACAGCGCGTCGGGAGACCCAGTACTTC; CDR3: CASSEVVWRTARRETQYF
J: TRBJ2-3; V: TRBV6-5; size: .; D: TRBD1; DNA: TGTGCCAGCAGTTCTCCGGGACAGCACACAGATACGCAGTATTTT; CDR3: CASSSPGQHTDTQYF
J: TRBJ1-1; V: TRBV7-9; size: .; D: .; DNA: TGTGCCAGCAGCTTAGCCACAGGGCGGGCTGAAGCTTTCTTT; CDR3: CASSLATGRAEAFF
J: TRBJ1-6; V: TRBV5-1; size: once; D: TRBD1; DNA: TGCGCCAGCAGCAAGGACAGGGCCGATAATTCACCCCTCCACTTT; CDR3: CASSKDRADNSPLHF
J: TRBJ1-5; V: TRBV7-2; size: .; D: TRBD1; DNA: TGTGCCAGCAGCTCCACAGGGGAAGGGGAGCCCCAGCATTTT; CDR3: CASSSTGEGEPQHF
J: TRBJ1-6; V: TRBV6-6; size: once; D: .; DNA: TGTGCCAGCAGTTACGAGAGGGTTTCACCCCTCCACTTT; CDR3: CASSYERVSPLHF
J: TRBJ1-3; V: TRBV6-5; size: .; D: .; DNA: TGTGCCAGCGGGCGGGAAACCTCTGGAAACACCATATATTTT; CDR3: CASGRETSGNTIYF
J: TRBJ1-4; V: TRBV28; size: .; D: TRBD1; DNA: TGTGCCAGCAGTTTATCTGACGCTTGGACAGGGGATCCTAATGAAAAACTGTTTTTT; CDR3: CASSLSDAWTGDPNEKLFF
J: TRBJ1-4; V: TRBV2; size: .; D: .; DNA: TGTGCCAGCGACCCTTGGGTCGGGACAATTGCAACTAATGAAAAACTGTTTTTT; CDR3: CASDPWVGTIATNEKLFF
J: TRBJ2-5; V: TRBV5-1; size: .; D: TRBD2; DNA: TGCGCCAGCAGCTTGGGGAGCGGGGGGAACCAAGAGACCCAGTACTTC; CDR3: CASSLGSGGNQETQYF
J: TRBJ2-3; V: TRBV10-3; size: .; D: TRBD2; DNA: TGTGCCACAGGGACTAGCGGGGACATGGCAGATACGCAGTATTTT; CDR3: CATGTSGDMADTQYF
J: TRBJ1-5; V: TRBV19; size: .; D: .; DNA: TGTGCCAGTACAACAGGGCTGGATCAGCCCCAGCATTTT; CDR3: CASTTGLDQPQHF
J: TRBJ1-2; V: TRBV6-4; size: .; D: .; DNA: TGTGCCAGCAGTGACTCAGGGGGTGGTAACTATGGCTACACCTTC; CDR3: CASSDSGGGNYGYTF
J: TRBJ2-2; V: TRBV19; size: .; D: TRBD1; DNA: TGTGCCAGTAGTAATAACAGGGGCGCCGGGGAGCTGTTTTTT; CDR3: CASSNNRGAGELFF
J: TRBJ1-2; V: TRBV28; size: .; D: .; DNA: TGTGCCAGCAGTTTAGACAGCTATGGCTACACCTTC; CDR3: CASSLDSYGYTF
J: TRBJ2-5; V: TRBV7-9; size: .; D: .; DNA: TGTGCCAGCAGCCCCGGGGTGCTCAGGGGCCATCAAGAGACCCAGTACTTC; CDR3: CASSPGVLRGHQETQYF
J: TRBJ1-6; V: TRBV6-5; size: .; D: .; DNA: TGTGCCAGCAGACGAGGGCTGGTGACTAATTCACCCCTCCACTTT; CDR3: CASRRGLVTNSPLHF
J: TRBJ2-2; V: TRBV5-4; size: .; D: .; DNA: TGTGCCAGCAGCTCGGGGGGCCCGGGACGGTCTAACACCGGGGAGCTGTTTTTT; CDR3: CASSSGGPGRSNTGELFF
J: TRBJ2-5; V: TRBV21-1; size: .; D: .; DNA: TGTGCCAGCAGCCCGACCCCCGCGGGAGGCTCCGAGACCCAGTACTTC; CDR3: CASSPTPAGGSETQYF
J: TRBJ1-6; V: TRBV9; size: .; D: TRBD1; DNA: TGTGCCAGCAGCGCAAGACCGGGACAGAATTCACCCCTCCACTTT; CDR3: CASSARPGQNSPLHF
J: TRBJ1-2; V: TRBV15; size: few; D: .; DNA: TGTGCCACCAGCAGAGATCGGCGGGGTTCGGATGGCTACACCTTC; CDR3: CATSRDRRGSDGYTF
J: TRBJ1-1; V: TRBV5-6; size: once; D: TRBD1; DNA: TGTGCCAGCAGCTTTGGGACAGCGAACACTGAAGCTTTCTTT; CDR3: CASSFGTANTEAFF
J: TRBJ1-1; V: TRBV11-2; size: .; D: .; DNA: TGTGCCAGCAGCTCCGGCGGGTACGACACTGAAGCTTTCTTT; CDR3: CASSSGGYDTEAFF
J: TRBJ1-2; V: TRBV5-6; size: .; D: .; DNA: TGTGCCAGCAGCTTCTACAGGGATGGCTACACCTTC; CDR3: CASSFYRDGYTF
J: TRBJ2-2; V: TRBV15; size: .; D: .; DNA: TGTGCCACCAGCATCCAGACAGGCGGTACCGGGGAGCTGTTTTTT; CDR3: CATSIQTGGTGELFF
J: TRBJ2-5; V: TRBV27; size: .; D: .; DNA: TGTGCCAGCAGTTTATCCGGGAACCAAGAGACCCAGTACTTC; CDR3: CASSLSGNQETQYF
J: TRBJ1-1; V: TRBV5-1; size: .; D: .; DNA: TGCGCCAGCAGCTTGGACGGGTGCGAAGCTTTCTTT; CDR3: CASSLDGCEAFF